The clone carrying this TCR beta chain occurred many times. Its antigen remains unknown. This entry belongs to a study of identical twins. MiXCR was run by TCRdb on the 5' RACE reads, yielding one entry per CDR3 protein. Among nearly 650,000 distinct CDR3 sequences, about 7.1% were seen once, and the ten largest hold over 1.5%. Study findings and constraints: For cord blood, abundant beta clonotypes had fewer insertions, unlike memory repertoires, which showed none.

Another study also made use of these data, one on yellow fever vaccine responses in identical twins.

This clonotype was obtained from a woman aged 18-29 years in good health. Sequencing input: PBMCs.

The CDR3 reads CAISETSPEQFF. The CDR3 region has the DNA TGTGCCATCAGTGAAACTAGCCCGGAGCAGTTCTTC. The chain links TRBV10-3 to TRBJ2-1; TRBD2 is a possible D gene (6 bases). Trimming pared 3 bases from V and 10 bases from J, leaving 10 bases between. The CDR3 has 12 amino acids. Germline-derived CDR1 and CDR2 are ENHRY and SYGVKD.